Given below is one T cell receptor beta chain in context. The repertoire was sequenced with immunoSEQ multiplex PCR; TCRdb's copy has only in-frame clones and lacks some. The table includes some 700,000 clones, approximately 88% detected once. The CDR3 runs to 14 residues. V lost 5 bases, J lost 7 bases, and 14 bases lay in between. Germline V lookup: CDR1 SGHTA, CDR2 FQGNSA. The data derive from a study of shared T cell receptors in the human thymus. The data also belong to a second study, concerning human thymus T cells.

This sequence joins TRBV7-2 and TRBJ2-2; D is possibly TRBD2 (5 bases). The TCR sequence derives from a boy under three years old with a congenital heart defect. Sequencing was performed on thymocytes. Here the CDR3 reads CASSPSKGGGELFF. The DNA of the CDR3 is TGTGCCAGCAGCCCTAGCAAGGGTGGCGGGGAGCTGTTTTTT.